The source of this T cell receptor (beta chain) is a study of response to subunit inactivated influenza vaccine. V shed 3 bases and J shed 4 bases, with 4 bases lying between them. Germline values: CDR1 SGHVS, CDR2 FQNEAQ. The CDR3 sequence is 12 residues long. TCRdb processed the RT-PCR reads anew with MiXCR; each CDR3 protein has one entry. The sample shows about 240,000 distinct CDR3 sequences, more than 10% of them seen only once. The clonotype originates from a man over 45 who received an inactivated influenza vaccine. The chain employs TRBV7-8 and TRBJ2-1; no firm D call. Sequenced material: non-naive T cells sorted from PBMCs, taken roughly 2 weeks before vaccination. This chain's CDR3 is CASSFEYNEQFF. DNA of the CDR3: TGTGCCAGCAGCTTCGAGTACAATGAGCAGTTCTTC.